This TCR beta chain was captured by sequencing in a study of T cell responses to AZD1222 COVID-19 vaccine. Per germline, CDR1 MNHEY and CDR2 SVGAGI. Trimming cost V 7 bases and J 4 bases, with 19 bases left between them. This CDR3 is built from 15 residues. Only in-frame clones appear in the TCRdb table, and some are missing; sequencing was by immunoSEQ multiplex PCR. The data show tens of thousands of clones, around nine tenths seen once. The V call is TRBV6-5, the J call TRBJ1-2; D is ambiguous. Material: peripheral blood, obtained on day 0 of MenACWY control vaccination. The receptor was derived from an adult in good health. DNA of the CDR3: TGTGCCAGCATTGCCCTCTCCGCTCCTGGCTATGGCTACACCTTC. This codes for CASIALSAPGYGYTF.